These 18 T cell receptor beta chains originate from one sample sequenced in a study of patients and donors after allogeneic stem cell transplantation. From the RT-PCR reads, TCRdb called clonotypes with MiXCR, one entry per CDR3 protein. The data hold approximately 160,000 distinct CDR3 sequences, with 25% to 35% observed a single time. Sequencing was performed on blood, either unsorted or a sorted T cell fraction (not recorded which). The receptors shown here come from a human donor who was either an allogeneic HSCT recipient or a stem cell or donor lymphocyte infusion donor (not recorded which). It is not recorded whose cells these are; they may come from a transplant donor.

The chain is built from TRBV20-1 and TRBJ2-1, with D unclear. Trimming took 2 bases from V and 0 from J, leaving 8 bases between them. The CDR3 contains 14 residues. In germline, CDR1 is DFQATT, CDR2 SNEGSKA (reference sequence). CDR3 sequence reads: CSARKWSSYNEQFF. The CDR3 region has the DNA TGCAGTGCTAGAAAGTGGAGCTCCTACAATGAGCAGTTCTTC.

The chain uses TRBV20-1 and TRBJ2-7, with TRBD2 matching over 9 bases. The junction had 5 bases not matched to a gene; V was cut back by 2 bases and J by 0 bases. The CDR3 is made up of 15 amino acids. Looked up from germline, CDR1 is DFQATT and CDR2 is SNEGSKA (reference sequence). CDR3 bases: TGCAGTGCTAGAAAGCTAGCGGGAAACTCCTACGAGCAGTACTTC. Translated, it gives CSARKLAGNSYEQYF.

This clonotype is a singleton in its sample. The V call is TRBV29-1, the J call TRBJ2-7; D may correspond to TRBD1 or TRBD2 (6 bases each). Germline CDR1 and CDR2: SQVTM and ANQGSEA. Trimming took 8 bases from V and 3 from J, leaving 17 bases between them. The CDR3 covers 13 residues. Here the CDR3 DNA reads TGCAGCTGCTCGGGGGCTGGGGACTACGAGCAGTACTTC. Protein: CSCSGAGDYEQYF.

This sequence joins TRBV9 and TRBJ2-3; D remains unclear. Germline V lookup: CDR1 SGDLS, CDR2 YYNGEE. V was shortened by 0 bases and J by 8 bases, with 22 bases between the two germline ends. The CDR3 totals 17 residues. CDR3 in amino acids: CASSVAGSTPLYGTQYF. DNA for the CDR3: TGTGCCAGCAGCGTAGCTGGTAGTACCCCCTTGTATGGTACGCAGTATTTT.

This chain links TRBV24-1 with TRBJ2-3; D is uncertain. The V gene lost 4 bases and the J gene lost 4 bases, with 8 bases spanning the gap. The CDR3 is made up of 13 amino acids. CDR1 and CDR2 from the germline V gene are KGHDR and SFDVKD. The CDR3 DNA reads TGTGCCACCAGTGACCCCCGCTCAGATACGCAGTATTTT. Amino acids: CATSDPRSDTQYF.

This clonotype is a singleton in its sample. This chain links TRBV10-3 with TRBJ2-7; 7 nucleotides line up with TRBD2. V trimming: 8 bases; J trimming: 1 base; junction bases outside the gene matches: 5. This CDR3 contains 13 residues. CDR1 and CDR2 (germline): ENHRY, SYGVKD. CDR3 region: CAIRLAASYEQYF. CDR3 nucleotides: TGTGCCATCCGGCTAGCGGCGTCCTACGAGCAGTACTTC.

The chain combines TRBV10-3 with TRBJ2-1; 10 bases align to TRBD1. Germline-derived CDR1 and CDR2 are ENHRY and SYGVKD. The junction had 13 bases not matched to a gene; V was cut back by 3 bases and J by 5 bases. The length of the CDR3 is 18 residues. The CDR3 here is CAISEFGTGVGNNNEQFF. Written as DNA, the CDR3 is TGTGCCATCAGTGAATTCGGGACAGGGGTTGGGAATAACAATGAGCAGTTCTTC.

This chain uses TRBV28 with TRBJ2-3; no definite D call. V was trimmed by 2 bases and J by 9 bases, leaving 6 bases between them. The germline CDR1 and CDR2 sequences are MDHEN and SYDVKM. This CDR3 region has 11 residues. The CDR3 protein is CASSLAATQYF. DNA of the CDR3: TGTGCCAGCAGTTTAGCGGCGACGCAGTATTTT.

Written as DNA, the CDR3 is TGTGCCAGCAGTCTCGGGGTAAATGAGCAGTTCTTC. It specifies CASSLGVNEQFF. The V gene is TRBV12-3 or TRBV12-4, the J gene TRBJ2-1; possible D gene TRBD2, 5 bases. The V and J ends lost 5 bases and 7 bases respectively, with 9 bases between them. The CDR3 length is 12 residues.

The chain employs TRBV4-3 and TRBJ2-7; D remains unclear. V was pared by 0 bases and J by 2 bases, with 11 bases between. CDR1 is LGHNA and CDR2 is YSLEER in the germline V gene. This CDR3 is 15 amino acids long. CDR3 region: CASSQELGFTYEQYF. DNA for the CDR3: TGCGCCAGCAGCCAAGAGTTAGGTTTCACCTACGAGCAGTACTTC.

V gene TRBV7-2 combines with J gene TRBJ2-3, with 10 bases aligning to TRBD2. CDR3 length: 16 amino acids. Trimming removed 3 bases from V and 4 bases from J; junction bases left unmatched: 7. Germline assignment: CDR1 SGHTA and CDR2 FQGNSA. The CDR3 region is CASSFTGTSVADTQYF. In DNA form, the CDR3 reads TGTGCCAGCAGCTTCACCGGGACTAGCGTTGCAGATACGCAGTATTTT.

The count of this clonotype is one. The V call is TRBV27, the J call TRBJ1-4; the D is unclear. Trimming removed 6 bases from V and 10 bases from J, with 9 bases in between. Germline CDR1 and CDR2: MNHEY and SMNVEV (reference sequence). The CDR3 is 11 amino acids. The CDR3 DNA is TGTGCCAGCAGGTCGACGGGAAAACTGTTTTTT. Its translation is CASRSTGKLFF.

The chain recombines TRBV20-1 with TRBJ1-2; 7 bases map to TRBD1. The CDR3 is 15 residues long. Losses at the gene ends were 4 bases for V and 5 bases for J; bases not matched to a gene: 13. Germline CDR1 and CDR2: DFQATT and SNEGSKA (reference sequence). The CDR3 sequence: CSATVPQQGKYGYTF. The CDR3 DNA is TGCAGTGCTACGGTCCCCCAACAGGGGAAGTATGGCTACACCTTC.

The chain joins TRBV24-1 to TRBJ1-1; 8 bases align to TRBD1. Germline V gene data show CDR1 as KGHDR and CDR2 as SFDVKD. This CDR3 spans 15 amino acids. Trimming took 4 bases from V and 5 from J; bases not matched to a gene: 8. CDR3 sequence: CATSDGRTGRTEAFF. Here the CDR3 DNA reads TGTGCCACCAGTGACGGTAGGACAGGGCGGACTGAAGCTTTCTTT.

This clonotype occurred many times. This sequence joins TRBV28 and TRBJ1-2; perhaps TRBD1 as D (6 bases). The V and J ends lost 2 bases and 7 bases respectively, with 17 bases between them. CDR3 length: 15 amino acids. The germline V gene has CDR1 MDHEN and CDR2 SYDVKM. This CDR3 is CASSLHQGKLPGYTF. The CDR3 coding sequence is TGTGCCAGCAGTTTACACCAGGGGAAGTTACCTGGCTACACCTTC.

This clonotype was counted between two and nine times. The chain couples TRBV6-5 to TRBJ2-7, with 10 positions matching TRBD1. From germline, CDR1 is MNHEY and CDR2 SVGAGI. The trim removed 5 bases at V and 7 bases at J, leaving 2 bases unmatched. The CDR3 is 12 residues long. The CDR3 sequence is CASSRDRGEQYF. CDR3 DNA: TGTGCCAGCAGTCGGGACAGGGGTGAGCAGTACTTC.

The genes are TRBV7-6 and TRBJ2-3; D is perhaps TRBD2 (5 bases). The CDR3 totals 14 residues. CDR1 SGHVS and CDR2 FNYEAQ come from the germline V gene. Between the trimmed V and J ends, which lost 5 bases and 2 bases, there was a span of 11 bases. DNA of the CDR3: TGTGCCAGCAGCCCCCTAGGACTCACAGATACGCAGTATTTT. Protein sequence: CASSPLGLTDTQYF.

This clonotype has just one count. The V gene is TRBV25-1, the J gene TRBJ2-7, with D maybe TRBD1 (5 bases). Germline CDR1 reads MGHDK; CDR2 reads SYGVNS. Deletions cut 3 bases from V and 4 bases from J, with 13 bases between. This CDR3 contains 14 residues. This CDR3 is CASSDSLTAYEQYF. The CDR3 region has the DNA TGTGCCAGCAGTGACTCCTTGACAGCGTACGAGCAGTACTTC.